A single sample gave rise to the 15 T cell receptor beta chains below, sequenced in a study of cytomegalovirus exposure and HLA in healthy donors. Vbeta (60) and Jbeta (13) primers were used in the PCR. Profiled with immunoSEQ multiplex PCR; TCRdb holds only in-frame clones, not every one. The data hold about 100,000 clones, with 10% observed a single time. The sequenced sample consisted of PBMCs. The receptors stem from a man aged 35-49 years in good health and CMV-seropositive.

This clone was found a few times. The gene calls are TRBV6-5 and TRBJ1-5; D possibly corresponds to TRBD1 (5 bases). Germline-derived CDR1 and CDR2 are MNHEY and SVGAGI. V was clipped by 6 bases and J by 4 bases, with 16 bases between them. The CDR3 is made up of 15 amino acids. CDR3 loop: CASSPYLTANQPQHF. DNA for the CDR3: TGTGCCAGCAGCCCCTACTTGACAGCAAATCAGCCCCAGCATTTT.

The chain combines TRBV9 with TRBJ2-3; D remains unclear. Looked up from germline, CDR1 is SGDLS and CDR2 is YYNGEE. The ends were cut back, 5 bases at V and 0 bases at J, with 10 bases in the middle. There are 14 residues in the CDR3. The CDR3 coding sequence is TGTGCCAGCAGTGGCCTCTTTAGCACAGATACGCAGTATTTT. Protein product: CASSGLFSTDTQYF.

The CDR3 bases are TGCGCCAGCAGCTTGGAGTCGACGGGGGACATTCAGTACTTC. Amino acids: CASSLESTGDIQYF. The rearrangement uses TRBV5-1 and TRBJ2-4, with D tentatively TRBD2 (6 bases). Per germline, CDR1 SGHRS and CDR2 YFSETQ. This CDR3 is built from 14 residues. Trimming took off 0 bases at V and 8 bases at J, with 12 bases between the two ends.

This clone has only a few counts. V and J are TRBV11-2 and TRBJ2-5; D not certain. Trimming shortened V by 4 bases and J by 5 bases, and 14 bases separated the two germline ends. The CDR3 is made up of 14 amino acids. The germline gives CDR1 SGHAT, CDR2 FQNNGV. CDR3 DNA: TGTGCCAGCAGCTACATTGAATTTTGGGAGACCCAGTACTTC. Protein: CASSYIEFWETQYF.

This clone showed up just a few times. The chain combines TRBV7-3 with TRBJ2-3, with D perhaps matching TRBD2 (5 bases). This CDR3 is built from 14 residues. In germline, CDR1 is SGHTA, CDR2 FQGTGA. With 4 bases removed from V and 2 bases from J, the gap between germline ends came to 10 bases. CDR3 region: CASSYGGYTDTQYF. The CDR3 DNA follows: TGTGCCAGCAGCTATGGAGGATACACAGATACGCAGTATTTT.

This clone has only a few counts. This chain links TRBV5-6 with TRBJ2-1, with TRBD1 as a possible D gene (6 bases). Per germline, CDR1 SGHDT and CDR2 YYEEEE. Trimming stripped 1 base from V and 0 bases from J, with 11 bases between. This CDR3 comprises 16 residues. The CDR3 sequence is CASSLLGASSYNEQFF. DNA of the CDR3: TGTGCCAGCAGCTTGCTGGGGGCGAGCTCCTACAATGAGCAGTTCTTC.

This clone has just a few counts. This sequence joins TRBV5-1 and TRBJ2-1, with 11 bases identical to TRBD2. Losses at the gene ends were 5 bases for V and 6 bases for J; bases not matched to a gene: 7. The CDR3 is 15 residues long. The germline V gene encodes CDR1 SGHRS and CDR2 YFSETQ. CDR3 sequence (DNA): TGCGCCAGCAGTCTAGCGGGAGGACCCAGCAATGAGCAGTTCTTC. Amino acid sequence: CASSLAGGPSNEQFF.

This clone was detected only a few times. The chain couples TRBV4-1 to TRBJ2-2, with 8 bases that match TRBD1. V lost 6 bases to trimming and J lost 1 base; unmatched junction nucleotides: 1. The germline V gene encodes CDR1 MGHRA and CDR2 YSYEKL. The CDR3 totals 14 residues. CDR3 sequence (DNA): TGCGCCAGCAGTGACAGGGGGAACACCGGGGAGCTGTTTTTT. Its protein product is CASSDRGNTGELFF.

This clone was seen only a few times. The rearrangement links TRBV6-5 to TRBJ2-3, with D tentatively TRBD2 (5 bases). The germline V gene encodes CDR1 MNHEY and CDR2 SVGAGI. The CDR3 spans 13 residues. Trimming removed 8 bases from V and 4 bases from J, with 13 bases in between. As DNA, the CDR3 is TGTGCCAGCTCTCAGCCGGGGTCAGATACGCAGTATTTT. Protein sequence: CASSQPGSDTQYF.

The rearrangement links TRBV2 to TRBJ2-5; 7 nucleotides match TRBD1. V lost 6 bases and J lost 0; bases outside the gene matches: 4. Germline CDR1 reads SNHLY; CDR2 reads FYNNEI. The CDR3 runs to 14 residues. CDR3 amino acids: CASSVTGNQETQYF. In nucleotides, the CDR3 is TGTGCCAGCAGCGTGACAGGGAACCAAGAGACCCAGTACTTC.

V is TRBV7-3 and J is TRBJ2-5; 7 bases line up with TRBD2. With V trimmed by 3 bases and J by 11 bases, 15 bases remained unmatched. This CDR3 comprises 15 residues. Germline V gene data show CDR1 as SGHTA and CDR2 as FQGTGA. The CDR3 loop is CASSLSSGKGYEQYF. DNA of the CDR3: TGTGCCAGCAGCTTGTCGAGCGGGAAAGGCTATGAGCAGTACTTC.

This clone was counted between two and nine times. This CDR3 reads CASRPWGFMNTEAFF. The CDR3 region has the DNA TGTGCCAGCAGGCCCTGGGGCTTCATGAACACTGAAGCTTTCTTT. The chain uses TRBV5-4 and TRBJ1-1; maybe TRBD1 (5 bases). Germline V gene lookup returns CDR1 SGHNT and CDR2 YYREEE (reference sequence). The V end lost 5 bases, the J end lost 0 bases, and 14 bases lay between the germline ends. This CDR3 region has 15 residues.

This clone was counted a few times. The chain has TRBV5-6 and TRBJ1-4, with a tentative D call TRBD1 (6 bases). Trimming removed 0 bases at V and 4 bases at J, with 13 bases between. The length of the CDR3 is 16 residues. Looked up from germline, CDR1 is SGHDT and CDR2 is YYEEEE. The CDR3 DNA is TGTGCCAGCAGCTTGGGCGCAGGGGCCCGTAATGAAAAACTGTTTTTT. Its translation: CASSLGAGARNEKLFF.

In this sample, this clone turned up a few times. V gene TRBV7-9 combines with J gene TRBJ1-4; D perhaps matches TRBD1 (6 bases). The CDR3 is 17 amino acids. The V gene's germline CDR1 is SEHNR and CDR2 FQNEAQ (reference sequence). V dropped 4 bases and J dropped 8 bases, with 23 bases sitting between them. CDR3: CASSSIFSGRGEEKLFF. The CDR3 DNA reads as TGTGCCAGCAGCTCCATCTTTTCGGGCAGGGGCGAGGAAAAACTGTTTTTT.

The V call is TRBV2, the J call TRBJ1-2; D may be TRBD1 (6 bases). Germline V gene data show CDR1 as SNHLY and CDR2 as FYNNEI. V was shortened by 6 bases and J by 6 bases, with 14 bases between the two germline ends. CDR3 length: 13 amino acids. CDR3 sequence: CASSEPGVDGYTF. The CDR3 DNA is TGTGCCAGCAGCGAACCAGGGGTCGATGGCTACACCTTC.